Listed below are T cell receptor beta chains from one sample, sequenced in a study of control samples from healthy donors and cancer patients. Clones were read by immunoSEQ multiplex PCR, and TCRdb kept only the in-frame ones, dropping some. The table records around 130,000 clones, around 93% of them present only once. The sequenced sample was PBMCs. The receptor source for this set is a man over 45 with head and neck cancer. The CDR3 runs from the conserved cysteine through the conserved F or W. The order of the fields is D gene, V gene, J gene, clone size, CDR3 protein, CDR3 DNA. A D gene is named only where the DNA matches it firmly. Expanded clones are given a class, and other clones once, few, many or no size at all.

>TRBD1|TRBV7-3|TRBJ2-1|.
CASSRSGQAYNEQFF
TGTGCCAGCAGCCGTTCTGGACAGGCATACAATGAGCAGTTCTTC
>.|TRBV19|TRBJ2-3|.
CASSMDRSTDTQYF
TGTGCCAGTAGTATGGACAGAAGCACAGATACGCAGTATTTT
>TRBD2|TRBV11-3|TRBJ2-5|once
CASSIAGTSGETQYF
TGTGCCAGCAGCATCGCCGGGACTAGCGGGGAGACCCAGTACTTC
>.|TRBV7-6|TRBJ2-7|.
CASSLAGSYEQYF
TGTGCCAGCAGCTTAGCGGGCAGCTACGAGCAGTACTTC
>TRBD1|TRBV9|TRBJ2-5|medium-sized
CASSPPGQGARETQYF
TGTGCCAGCAGCCCCCCGGGACAGGGGGCCCGGGAGACCCAGTACTTC
>.|TRBV7-5|TRBJ2-7|.
CVRKYLGGGPTGYEQYF
TGTGTCAGAAAGTATCTCGGGGGGGGTCCTACGGGCTACGAGCAGTACTTC
>TRBD1|TRBV12-5|TRBJ2-7|.
CASGLVQGAYEQYF
TGTGCTAGTGGTTTGGTTCAGGGGGCCTACGAGCAGTACTTC
>.|TRBV6-6|TRBJ2-3|.
CASSSSLDTQYF
TGTGCCAGCAGTTCCTCATTGGATACGCAGTATTTT
>.|TRBV5-4|TRBJ2-3|.
CASSSTVPRGDTQYF
TGTGCCAGCAGCTCCACGGTTCCACGCGGAGATACGCAGTATTTT
>.|TRBV28|TRBJ2-3|few
CASSSFRDFGRDTQYF
TGTGCCAGCAGTTCGTTTCGAGACTTCGGAAGGGATACGCAGTATTTT